This T cell receptor beta chain derives from a study of blood T cell repertoires in COVID-19. On the study more broadly: Spain, Italy and the United States supplied samples that represented acute and convalescent COVID-19.

The germline V gene encodes CDR1 SGHRS and CDR2 YFSETQ. This CDR3 is 16 amino acids long. The J segment lost 2 bases and the V segment lost 4 bases, leaving 11 bases of the junction unmatched. Sequencing was performed with immunoSEQ multiplex PCR; in TCRdb, only in-frame clones are kept and a portion is missing. The sample holds 84,000 or so clones, 82% seen once. The source is a woman of 80 years or more with acute or convalescent COVID-19. What was sequenced was peripheral blood. The rearrangement joins TRBV5-1 to TRBJ1-2; 7 bases map to TRBD1. The CDR3 reads CASSRGLDRANYGYTF. The CDR3 DNA follows: TGCGCCAGCAGCCGGGGCCTCGACAGGGCGAACTATGGCTACACCTTC.